These T cell receptor beta chains were read from a single sample in a study of cytomegalovirus exposure and HLA in healthy donors. Measured with immunoSEQ multiplex PCR; TCRdb has only the in-frame clones, and not every one. Among over 95,000 clones, 77% were seen once, and the ten largest hold roughly 9.8%. The source material was PBMCs. The receptor source for this set is a middle-aged man in good health and CMV-seropositive. The CDR3 runs from the conserved cysteine through the conserved F or W. D genes are given only for firm matches. Size is omitted from some rows. Given values are once, few, many or a class for expanded clones.

-	-	TRBV19	TRBJ2-1	TGTGCCAGTAGTACGACAGTGAACAATGAGCAGTTCTTC	CASSTTVNNEQFF
TRBD1	-	TRBV5-1	TRBJ1-5	TGCGCCAGCAGCCCCGGGACAGGGGGGAATCAGCCCCAGCATTTT	CASSPGTGGNQPQHF
-	once	TRBV27	TRBJ2-7	TGTGCCAGCAGTTCCCACCCAGGGGATTACGAGCAGTACTTC	CASSSHPGDYEQYF
-	-	TRBV4-1	TRBJ2-2	TGCGCCAGCAGCCAAGAGGGGGCCAGGGAGTTAGTCGGGGAGCTGTTTTTT	CASSQEGARELVGELFF
-	-	TRBV5-6	TRBJ1-2	TGTGCCAGCCGTACCTGGGCAGACTATGGCTACACCTTC	CASRTWADYGYTF
-	-	TRBV6-5	TRBJ1-1	TGTGCCAGCAGTGAAGGGGAGAACACTGAAGCTTTCTTT	CASSEGENTEAFF
-	-	TRBV5-1	TRBJ2-1	TGCGCCAGCAGCCTTGACAATGAGCAGTTCTTC	CASSLDNEQFF
TRBD1	-	TRBV7-3	TRBJ2-6	TGTGCCAGCAAGCATACAGGGGCTGGGGCCAACGTCCTGACTTTC	CASKHTGAGANVLTF
-	-	TRBV6-4	TRBJ2-7	TGTGCCAGCAGTGACCCTAGTTCCCAGTACTTC	CASSDPSSQYF
TRBD1	-	TRBV6-6	TRBJ1-2	TGTGCCAGCAGCCAGAGACAGGGTTGGCCTATCGGCTACACCTTC	CASSQRQGWPIGYTF
-	-	TRBV9	TRBJ1-3	TGTGCCAGCAGCGTAGGAGGACAGCCCTTATCTGGAAACACCATATATTTT	CASSVGGQPLSGNTIYF
-	-	TRBV30	TRBJ1-2	TGTGCCTGGAGCGGGGATTGGGATGGCTACACCTTC	CAWSGDWDGYTF
-	-	TRBV5-4	TRBJ2-7	TGTGCCAGCAGCTTGTTCTCCTACTCCTACGAGCAGTACTTC	CASSLFSYSYEQYF
TRBD2	-	TRBV9	TRBJ2-5	TGTGCCAGCAGCGTAGGGTCTAGCGGGGGTCAAGAGACCCAGTACTTC	CASSVGSSGGQETQYF
TRBD1	few	TRBV10-3	TRBJ2-7	TGTGCCATCTCCCGGGACAGCGAATTCTACGAGCAGTACTTC	CAISRDSEFYEQYF
TRBD1	-	TRBV9	TRBJ1-1	TGTGCCAGCAGCGCCGATCGACAGGGCATAGAAGCTTTCTTT	CASSADRQGIEAFF
-	-	TRBV5-1	TRBJ2-7	TGCGCCAGCAGCTCCGGGACTGTCTCCTACGAGCAGTACTTC	CASSSGTVSYEQYF
-	few	TRBV7-2	TRBJ1-6	TGTGCCAGCAGCTTAGCCGAGGGCCGCCCCAGAACTTCACCCCTCCACTTT	CASSLAEGRPRTSPLHF
TRBD1	-	TRBV20-1	TRBJ2-3	TGCAGTGCTAGATGGGACAGGGCTAACCTTTTT	CSARWDRANLF
TRBD1	-	TRBV5-1	TRBJ2-1	TGCGCCAGCGCCTGGGGGACAGGAAACAATGAGCAGTTCTTC	CASAWGTGNNEQFF
TRBD1	-	TRBV7-6	TRBJ1-5	TGTGCCAGCAGCTCTCAACCGACAGGGGGACAGCCCCAGCATTTT	CASSSQPTGGQPQHF
TRBD2	-	TRBV7-3	TRBJ2-2	TGTGCCAGCAGCTTAACTAGCGGGGGGGCCCCAGGAGGGGAGCTGTTTTTT	CASSLTSGGAPGGELFF
TRBD1	-	TRBV28	TRBJ2-7	TGTGCCAGCAGTTCTAGACAGGGGGCTTACGAGCAGTACTTC	CASSSRQGAYEQYF
TRBD1	-	TRBV9	TRBJ1-2	TGTGCCAGCAGCGTAACCAGGGGGCAAGTAGATGGCTACACCTTC	CASSVTRGQVDGYTF
-	once	TRBV4-1	TRBJ2-7	TGCGCCAGCAGCCAAGACTCCGACAGAAGCTCCTACGAGCAGTACTTC	CASSQDSDRSSYEQYF
-	-	TRBV6-5	TRBJ2-7	TGTGCCAGCAACGAAGCCCCGGGGGCCTACGAGCAGTACTTC	CASNEAPGAYEQYF
TRBD1	-	TRBV11-2	TRBJ2-7	TGTGCCAGCAGCTTAGATTTTTGGGACAGGGGGCGGTACGAGCAGTACTTC	CASSLDFWDRGRYEQYF
TRBD2	-	TRBV19	TRBJ2-1	TGTGCCAGTAGTTTCCTAGCGGGGGGGCACTACAATGAGCAGTTCTTC	CASSFLAGGHYNEQFF
TRBD1	-	TRBV5-1	TRBJ2-7	TGCGCCAGCAGGCCGGGACAGGGGGCTTACGAGCAGTACTTC	CASRPGQGAYEQYF
-	-	TRBV7-2	TRBJ1-5	TGTGCCAGCGCGAATAGCAATCAGCCCCAGCATTTT	CASANSNQPQHF